Following are 11 T cell receptor beta chains from one sample sequenced in a study of beta chain features in type 1 diabetes. Study-wide results and limits: People with Type 1 diabetes carried modestly yet significantly shorter TCRB CDR3s in all four CD4+ subsets.

As every portion of the isolated RNA was reverse transcribed, the sequencing read expressed TCRB transcripts. Assay used: immunoSEQ multiplex PCR; TCRdb lists only in-frame clones, some missing. The sample shows approximately 730,000 clones, around an eighth of them seen only once. These receptors have no known antigen. The material sequenced was naive CD4+ T cells from blood. All receptors derive from a man aged 18 to 29 with type 1 diabetes.

In its sample, this clone was seen a few times. The V call is TRBV4-2, the J call TRBJ2-3; D is ambiguous. Per the germline V gene, CDR1 is LGHNA and CDR2 is YNFKEQ. The germline V and J ends were trimmed by 4 bases and 3 bases, with 11 bases remaining between them. The CDR3 length is 14 residues. CDR3 protein: CASSPGEPTDTQYF. CDR3 coding DNA: TGTGCCAGCAGCCCCGGCGAGCCAACAGATACGCAGTATTTT.

This clone occurred a few times. V and J are TRBV9 and TRBJ1-1, with D perhaps TRBD1 (5 bases). Germline V gene sequence: CDR1 SGDLS, CDR2 YYNGEE. V was shortened by 0 bases and J by 2 bases, with 14 bases between the two germline ends. CDR3 length equals 16 residues. The CDR3 loop reads CASSVAGGTGNTEAFF. The DNA of the CDR3 is TGTGCCAGCAGCGTAGCCGGGGGGACGGGTAACACTGAAGCTTTCTTT.

This clone was seen more than once but under ten times. The chain combines TRBV6-1 with TRBJ2-2; maybe TRBD2 (6 bases). The CDR3 loop spans 13 amino acids. V was shortened by 2 bases and J by 7 bases, with 8 bases between the two germline ends. CDR1 MNHNS and CDR2 SASEGT come from the germline V gene. This chain's CDR3 is CASSELGGGELFF. The DNA of the CDR3 is TGTGCCAGCAGTGAACTGGGGGGCGGGGAGCTGTTTTTT.

This chain joins TRBV7-6 and TRBJ2-4; tentative D call: TRBD1 (5 bases). This CDR3 is 16 amino acids long. Germline CDR1 and CDR2: SGHVS and FNYEAQ. Trimming removed 5 bases at V and 3 bases at J, with 17 bases between. For the CDR3, the DNA is TGTGCCAGCAGCGGCCGGGTTGGGCAGGGCAAAAACATTCAGTACTTC. This encodes CASSGRVGQGKNIQYF.

This clone was found a few times. J is TRBJ2-2 and V is TRBV5-1; tentatively, D is TRBD1 (6 bases). Germline V CDR1 and CDR2: SGHRS, YFSETQ. Trimming removed 3 bases from V and 3 bases from J, with 12 bases in between. This CDR3 has 15 amino acids. In DNA form, the CDR3 reads TGCGCCAGCAGCTCCGGACAGTGGGACACCGGGGAGCTGTTTTTT. Its translation: CASSSGQWDTGELFF. The complete variable domain, with remaining parts taken from reference TRBV5-1 and TRBJ2-2, reads KAGVTQTPRYLIKTRGQQVTLSCSPISGHRSVSWYQQTPGQGLQFLFEYFSETQRNKGNFPGRFSGRQFSNSRSEMNVSTLELGDSALYLCASSSGQWDTGELFFGEGSRLTVL.

This chain's CDR3 is CSYRGLGGEKLFF. In DNA form, the CDR3 reads TGCAGCTACCGGGGCCTCGGTGGCGAAAAACTGTTTTTT. The V and J genes are TRBV29-1 and TRBJ1-4; the D gene is possibly TRBD1 (5 bases). The germline V and J ends were trimmed by 8 bases and 8 bases, with 18 bases remaining between them. This CDR3 is built from 13 residues. The V gene's germline CDR1 is SQVTM and CDR2 ANQGSEA.

Concerning this clone: This sample also contains other DNA sequences that code for the same CDR3. The V call is TRBV18, the J call TRBJ1-2; D not resolved. CDR3 length: 14 residues. Per germline, CDR1 KGHSH and CDR2 LQKENI. The V and J ends lost 3 bases and 1 base respectively, with 9 bases between them. CDR3 sequence reads: CASSPQDGNYGYTF. Written as DNA, the CDR3 is TGTGCCAGCTCACCTCAGGACGGTAACTATGGCTACACCTTC.

This chain connects TRBV25-1 to TRBJ1-3, with D hard to call. This CDR3 is 15 amino acids long. The V end lost 4 bases, the J end lost 3 bases, and 13 bases lay between the germline ends. CDR1 and CDR2 (germline): MGHDK, SYGVNS. This chain's CDR3 is CASSAIEDHGNTIYF. In DNA form, the CDR3 reads TGTGCCAGCAGTGCCATTGAGGACCATGGAAACACCATATATTTT.

The J gene is TRBJ2-7, the V gene TRBV9; 15 bases map to TRBD2. The germline V gene encodes CDR1 SGDLS and CDR2 YYNGEE. The CDR3 is 18 residues long. The J segment lost 0 bases and the V segment lost 3 bases, leaving 7 bases of the junction unmatched. The DNA of the CDR3 is TGTGCCAGCAGCGAAGGGACTAGCGGGGGGCTCAGCTCCTACGAGCAGTACTTC. It codes for CASSEGTSGGLSSYEQYF.

This rearrangement joins TRBV28 to TRBJ1-6, with TRBD1 matching 8 bases. CDR1 and CDR2 (germline): MDHEN, SYDVKM. Trimming removed 4 bases from V and 8 bases from J; junction bases left unmatched: 7. The CDR3 spans 15 residues. In DNA, the CDR3 is TGTGCCAGCAGTTCCCCCGACAGGGGCCATTCACCCCTCCACTTT. This translates into CASSSPDRGHSPLHF.

In this sample, this clone turned up a few times. The chain joins TRBV5-1 to TRBJ1-1; D unresolved. The CDR3 extends over 14 amino acids. V was trimmed by 1 base and J by 6 bases, leaving 13 bases between them. CDR1 SGHRS and CDR2 YFSETQ come from the germline V gene. The CDR3, as DNA: TGCGCCAGCAGCTTGCAGGCGAGCGTGCCTGAAGCTTTCTTT. Its translation is CASSLQASVPEAFF. Supplemented by reference TRBV5-1 and TRBJ1-1, the full variable domain reads KAGVTQTPRYLIKTRGQQVTLSCSPISGHRSVSWYQQTPGQGLQFLFEYFSETQRNKGNFPGRFSGRQFSNSRSEMNVSTLELGDSALYLCASSLQASVPEAFFGQGTRLTVV.